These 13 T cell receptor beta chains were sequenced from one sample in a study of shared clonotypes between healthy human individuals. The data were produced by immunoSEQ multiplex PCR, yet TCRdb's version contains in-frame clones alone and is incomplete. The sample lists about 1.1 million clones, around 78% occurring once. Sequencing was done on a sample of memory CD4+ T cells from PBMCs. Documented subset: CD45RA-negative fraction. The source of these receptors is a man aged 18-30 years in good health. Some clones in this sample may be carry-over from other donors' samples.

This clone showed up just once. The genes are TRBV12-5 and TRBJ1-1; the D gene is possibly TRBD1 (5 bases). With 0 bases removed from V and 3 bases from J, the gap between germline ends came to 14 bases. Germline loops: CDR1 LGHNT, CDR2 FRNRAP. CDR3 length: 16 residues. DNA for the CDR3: TGTGCTAGTGGTTTGGTTGTGTCGGGGCGGGACACTGAAGCTTTCTTT. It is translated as CASGLVVSGRDTEAFF.

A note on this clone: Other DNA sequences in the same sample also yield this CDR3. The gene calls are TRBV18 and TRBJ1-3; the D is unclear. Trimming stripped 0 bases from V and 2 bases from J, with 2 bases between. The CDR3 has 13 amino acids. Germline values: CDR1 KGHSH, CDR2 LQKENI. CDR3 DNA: TGTGCCAGCTCACCACCGCCTGGAAACACCATATATTTT. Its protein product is CASSPPPGNTIYF.

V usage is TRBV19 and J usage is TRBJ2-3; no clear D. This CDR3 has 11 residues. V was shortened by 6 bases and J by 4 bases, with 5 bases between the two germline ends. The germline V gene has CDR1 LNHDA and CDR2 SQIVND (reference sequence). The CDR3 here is CASRGSDTQYF. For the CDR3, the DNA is TGTGCCAGTAGGGGTTCAGATACGCAGTATTTT.

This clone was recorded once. DNA of the CDR3: TGTGCCAGCAGCTATCGAGCGGGAGTGGAAAATGAGCAGTTCTTC. Protein product: CASSYRAGVENEQFF. The chain has TRBV7-2 and TRBJ2-1; 8 bases are a match to TRBD2. Germline-derived CDR1 and CDR2 are SGHTA and FQGNSA. There are 15 residues in the CDR3. Trimming at V came to 4 bases and at J to 7 bases, leaving 9 bases not matched to a gene. Full variable domain (outside the CDR3, taken from reference TRBV7-2 and TRBJ2-1): GAGVSQSPSNKVTEKGKDVELRCDPISGHTALYWYRQSLGQGLEFLIYFQGNSAPDKSGLPSDRFSAERTGGSVSTLTIQRTQQEDSAVYLCASSYRAGVENEQFFGPGTRLTVL.

The CDR3 coding sequence is TGTGCCAGCAGCCCACAGCCCTCATCGGGTGGCTACACCTTC. Its protein is CASSPQPSSGGYTF. This sequence joins TRBV7-2 and TRBJ1-2; no clear D gene. In germline, CDR1 is SGHTA, CDR2 FQGNSA. CDR3 length: 14 residues. The V and J ends lost 5 bases and 7 bases respectively, with 17 bases between them.

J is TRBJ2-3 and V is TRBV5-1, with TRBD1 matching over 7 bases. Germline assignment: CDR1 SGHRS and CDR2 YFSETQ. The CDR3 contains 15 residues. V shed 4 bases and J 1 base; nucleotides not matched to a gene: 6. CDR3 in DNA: TGCGCCAGCAGCGCCGGACAGGAGGGCACAGATACGCAGTATTTT. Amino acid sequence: CASSAGQEGTDTQYF.

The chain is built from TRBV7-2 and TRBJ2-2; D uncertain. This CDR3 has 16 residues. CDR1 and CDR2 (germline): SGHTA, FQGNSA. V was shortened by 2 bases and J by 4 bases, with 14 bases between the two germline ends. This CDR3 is CASSLRSGPGTGELFF. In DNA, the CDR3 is TGTGCCAGCAGCTTACGGTCCGGGCCGGGCACCGGGGAGCTGTTTTTT.

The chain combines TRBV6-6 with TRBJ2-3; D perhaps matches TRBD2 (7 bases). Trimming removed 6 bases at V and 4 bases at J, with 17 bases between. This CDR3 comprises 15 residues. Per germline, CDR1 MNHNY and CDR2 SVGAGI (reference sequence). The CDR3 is CASSPRGAGPDTQYF. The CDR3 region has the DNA TGTGCCAGCAGCCCACGGGGGGCCGGGCCAGATACGCAGTATTTT.

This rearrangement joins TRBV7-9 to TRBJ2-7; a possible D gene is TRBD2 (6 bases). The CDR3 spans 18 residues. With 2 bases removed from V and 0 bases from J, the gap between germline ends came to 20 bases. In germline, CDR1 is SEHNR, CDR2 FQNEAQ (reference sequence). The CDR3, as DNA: TGTGCCAGCAGCTTAAGTGGTCTGGGAGGACGGAGCTCCTACGAGCAGTACTTC. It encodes CASSLSGLGGRSSYEQYF.

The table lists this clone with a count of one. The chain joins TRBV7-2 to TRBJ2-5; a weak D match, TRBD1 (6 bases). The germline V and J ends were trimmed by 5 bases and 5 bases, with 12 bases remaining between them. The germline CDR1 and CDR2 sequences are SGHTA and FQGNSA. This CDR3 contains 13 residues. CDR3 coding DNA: TGTGCCAGCAGCCCCATGAGGGGGGAGACCCAGTACTTC. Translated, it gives CASSPMRGETQYF.

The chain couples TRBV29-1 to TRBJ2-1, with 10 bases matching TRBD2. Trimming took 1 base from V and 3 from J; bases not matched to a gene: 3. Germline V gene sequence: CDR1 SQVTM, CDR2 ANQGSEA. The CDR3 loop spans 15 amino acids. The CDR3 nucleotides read TGCAGCGTTGAAGCTAGCGGGAGATACTACAATGAGCAGTTCTTC. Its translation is CSVEASGRYYNEQFF.

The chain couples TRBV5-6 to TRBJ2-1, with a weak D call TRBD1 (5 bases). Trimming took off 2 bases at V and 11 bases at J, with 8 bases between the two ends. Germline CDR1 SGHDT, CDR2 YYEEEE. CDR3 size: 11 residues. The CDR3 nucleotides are TGTGCCAGCAGCTTAGGGGAAAAGCAGTTCTTC. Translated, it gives CASSLGEKQFF.

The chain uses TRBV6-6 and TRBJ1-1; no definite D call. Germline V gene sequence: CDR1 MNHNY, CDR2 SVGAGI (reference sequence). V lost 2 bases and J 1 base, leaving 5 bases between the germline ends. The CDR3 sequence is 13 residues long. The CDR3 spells CASSYSTNTEAFF. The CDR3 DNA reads TGTGCCAGCAGTTACAGTACGAACACTGAAGCTTTCTTT.